Each of the 2 T cell receptor beta chains below was sequenced from the same sample in a study of shared clonotypes between healthy human individuals. The naive CD8 subset, CD45RO-negative cells positively selected for CCR7, excluded terminally differentiated effector memory CD45RA+ cells. The assay was immunoSEQ multiplex PCR, and TCRdb's table has in-frame clones only and misses some. The sample contains roughly 1,800,000 clones, 85% to 95% of which appear only once. The sample consisted of naive CD8+ T cells sorted from blood. The receptor source for this set is a man aged 18 to 30 in good health.

The chain has TRBV6-5 and TRBJ2-1, with D uncertain. Germline values: CDR1 MNHEY, CDR2 SVGAGI. The CDR3 sequence is 12 residues long. V was trimmed by 2 bases and J by 7 bases, leaving 6 bases between them. The CDR3 DNA reads as TGTGCCAGCAGTTACGATTTGAATGAGCAGTTCTTC. Its protein product is CASSYDLNEQFF.

This chain links TRBV30 with TRBJ2-7; D assignment may be TRBD1 or TRBD2 (6 bases each). Germline CDR1 reads GTSNPN; CDR2 reads SVGIG (reference sequence). V shed 5 bases and J shed 7 bases, with 15 bases lying between them. There are 12 residues in the CDR3. The CDR3 loop is CAWGGGPPEQYF. The CDR3 nucleotides are TGTGCCTGGGGAGGGGGACCCCCGGAGCAGTACTTC.